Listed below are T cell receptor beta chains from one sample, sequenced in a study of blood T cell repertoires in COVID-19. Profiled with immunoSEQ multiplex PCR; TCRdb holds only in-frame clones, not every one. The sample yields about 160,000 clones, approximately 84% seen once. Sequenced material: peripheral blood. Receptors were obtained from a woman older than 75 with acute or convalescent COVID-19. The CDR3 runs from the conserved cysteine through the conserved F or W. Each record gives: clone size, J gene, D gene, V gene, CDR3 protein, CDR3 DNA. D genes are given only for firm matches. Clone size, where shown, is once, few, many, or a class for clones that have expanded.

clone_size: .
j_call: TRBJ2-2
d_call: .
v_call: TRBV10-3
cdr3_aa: CATNHPGDTGELFF
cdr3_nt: TGTGCCACCAACCACCCCGGGGACACCGGGGAGCTGTTTTTT

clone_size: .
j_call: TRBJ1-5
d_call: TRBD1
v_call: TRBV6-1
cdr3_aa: CASSAQPTGVNQPQHF
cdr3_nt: TGTGCCAGCAGTGCCCAACCCACAGGGGTCAATCAGCCCCAGCATTTT

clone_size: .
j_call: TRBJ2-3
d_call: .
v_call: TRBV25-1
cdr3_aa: CASSEYRGWDTQYF
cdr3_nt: TGTGCCAGCAGTGAATATCGGGGGTGGGATACGCAGTATTTT

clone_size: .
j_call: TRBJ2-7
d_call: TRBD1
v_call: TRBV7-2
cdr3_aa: CASSPRQGVSSEQYF
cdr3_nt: TGTGCCAGCAGCCCACGACAGGGGGTATCAAGCGAGCAGTACTTC

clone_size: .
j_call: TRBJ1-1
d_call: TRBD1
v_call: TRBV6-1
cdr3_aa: CASKDTGTGGVAFF
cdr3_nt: TGTGCCAGCAAGGATACCGGGACAGGGGGCGTAGCTTTCTTT

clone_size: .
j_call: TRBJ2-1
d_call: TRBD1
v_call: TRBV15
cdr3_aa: CATRRDRSYNEQFF
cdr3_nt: TGTGCCACCCGACGGGACAGGAGCTACAATGAGCAGTTCTTC

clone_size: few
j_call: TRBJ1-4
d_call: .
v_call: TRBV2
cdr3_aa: CASRAPYATNEKLFF
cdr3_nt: TGTGCCAGCAGGGCCCCGTATGCAACTAATGAAAAACTGTTTTTT

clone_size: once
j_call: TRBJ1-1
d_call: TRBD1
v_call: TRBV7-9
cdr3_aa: CASSIGQVNTEAFF
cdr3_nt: TGTGCCAGCAGCATCGGACAGGTAAACACTGAAGCTTTCTTT

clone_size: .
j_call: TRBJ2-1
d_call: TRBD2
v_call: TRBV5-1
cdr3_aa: CASSRGLAVNEQFF
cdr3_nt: TGCGCCAGCAGTCGCGGACTAGCGGTAAATGAGCAGTTCTTC

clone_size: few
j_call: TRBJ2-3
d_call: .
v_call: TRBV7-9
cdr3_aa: CASSLARLGGAGTDTQYF
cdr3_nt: TGTGCCAGCAGCTTAGCGCGTCTAGGGGGAGCCGGCACAGATACGCAGTATTTT

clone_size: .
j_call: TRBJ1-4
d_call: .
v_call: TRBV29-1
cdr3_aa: CSVELRANEKLFF
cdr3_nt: TGCAGCGTTGAACTGAGGGCTAATGAAAAACTGTTTTTT

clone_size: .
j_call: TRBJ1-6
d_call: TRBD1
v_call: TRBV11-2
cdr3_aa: CASSLEGTGNSPLHF
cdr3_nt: TGTGCCAGCAGCTTAGAGGGGACAGGTAATTCACCCCTCCACTTT

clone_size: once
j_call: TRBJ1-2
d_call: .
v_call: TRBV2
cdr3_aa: CASSPEGGYGYTF
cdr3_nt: TGTGCCAGCAGTCCCGAGGGGGGGTATGGCTACACCTTC

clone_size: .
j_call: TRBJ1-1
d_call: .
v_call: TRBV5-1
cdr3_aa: CASSLQGATEAFF
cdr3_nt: TGCGCCAGCAGCTTACAAGGGGCCACTGAAGCTTTCTTT

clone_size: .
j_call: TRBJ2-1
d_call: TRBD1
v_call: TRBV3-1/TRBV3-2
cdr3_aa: CASSPSGQGGYNEQFF
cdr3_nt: TGTGCCAGCAGCCCCTCCGGACAGGGTGGCTACAATGAGCAGTTCTTC

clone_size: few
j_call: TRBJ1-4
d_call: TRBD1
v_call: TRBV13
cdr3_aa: CASSLAGTGEKLFF
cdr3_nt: TGTGCCAGCAGCTTAGCCGGGACAGGGGAAAAACTGTTTTTT

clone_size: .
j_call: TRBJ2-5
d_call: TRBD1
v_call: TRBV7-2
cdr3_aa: CASSLGQGGSQETQYF
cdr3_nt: TGTGCCAGCAGCCTCGGACAGGGAGGAAGCCAAGAGACCCAGTACTTC

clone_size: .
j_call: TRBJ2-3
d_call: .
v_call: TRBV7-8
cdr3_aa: CASSLELAGHTQYF
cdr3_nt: TGTGCCAGCAGCTTAGAGCTCGCGGGACATACGCAGTATTTT

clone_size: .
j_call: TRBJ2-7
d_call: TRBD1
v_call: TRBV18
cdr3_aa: CASSPDRVGTYEQYF
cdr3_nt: TGTGCCAGCTCACCAGACAGGGTGGGGACCTACGAGCAGTACTTC

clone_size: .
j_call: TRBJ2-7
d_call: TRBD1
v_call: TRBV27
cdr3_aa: CASSLKPGTGAPYEQYF
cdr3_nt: TGTGCCAGCAGTTTAAAACCCGGGACAGGGGCCCCCTACGAGCAGTACTTC

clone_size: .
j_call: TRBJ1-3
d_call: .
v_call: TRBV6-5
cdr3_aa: CATHGGGAGNTIYF
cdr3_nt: TGTGCCACCCATGGGGGGGGAGCTGGAAACACCATATATTTT

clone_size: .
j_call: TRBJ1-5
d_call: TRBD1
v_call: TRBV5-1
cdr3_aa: CASSMTGSQPQHF
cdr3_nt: TGCGCCAGCAGCATGACAGGGTCCCAGCCCCAGCATTTT

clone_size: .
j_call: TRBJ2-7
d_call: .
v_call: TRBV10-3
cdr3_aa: CAISESDRAGDEQYF
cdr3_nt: TGTGCCATCAGTGAGTCGGACAGGGCGGGGGACGAGCAGTACTTC

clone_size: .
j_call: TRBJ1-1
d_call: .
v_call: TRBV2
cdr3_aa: CASSGQIMNTEAFF
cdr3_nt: TGTGCCAGCAGTGGACAGATCATGAACACTGAAGCTTTCTTT

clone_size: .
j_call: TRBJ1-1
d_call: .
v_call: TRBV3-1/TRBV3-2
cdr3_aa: CASSQSGVTEAFF
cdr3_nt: TGTGCCAGCAGCCAAAGCGGGGTCACTGAAGCTTTCTTT

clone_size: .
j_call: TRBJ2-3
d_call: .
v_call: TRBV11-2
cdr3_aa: CASSPHGWWTDTQYF
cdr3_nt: TGTGCCAGCAGCCCTCACGGGTGGTGGACAGATACGCAGTATTTT

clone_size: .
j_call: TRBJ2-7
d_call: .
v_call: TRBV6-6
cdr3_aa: CASSLDSTYEQYF
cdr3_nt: TGTGCCAGCAGCCTGGACAGCACCTACGAGCAGTACTTC

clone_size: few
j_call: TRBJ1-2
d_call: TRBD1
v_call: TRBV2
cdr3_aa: CASLLDRGRPYGYTF
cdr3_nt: TGTGCCAGCCTACTCGACAGGGGGCGGCCCTATGGCTACACCTTC

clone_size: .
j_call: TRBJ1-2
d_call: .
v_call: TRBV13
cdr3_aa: CASSSPWAGGYTF
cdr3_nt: TGTGCCAGCAGCTCCCCCTGGGCGGGTGGCTACACCTTC

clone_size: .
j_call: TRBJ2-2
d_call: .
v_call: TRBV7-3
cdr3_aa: CASSSQLANTGELFF
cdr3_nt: TGTGCCAGCAGCTCCCAACTAGCGAACACCGGGGAGCTGTTTTTT

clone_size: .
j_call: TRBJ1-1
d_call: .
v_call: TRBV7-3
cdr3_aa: CASSPGHLNTEAFF
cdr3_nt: TGTGCCAGCAGCCCGGGACACCTGAACACTGAAGCTTTCTTT

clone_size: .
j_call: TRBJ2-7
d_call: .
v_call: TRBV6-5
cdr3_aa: CASSYSGLLSSYEQYF
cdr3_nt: TGTGCCAGCAGTTACTCCGGACTTTTAAGTTCGTACGAGCAGTACTTC

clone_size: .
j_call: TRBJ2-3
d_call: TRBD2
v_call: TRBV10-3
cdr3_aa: CAISGTSGLAGGDTQYF
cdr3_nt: TGTGCCATCAGTGGTACCTCGGGGCTAGCGGGAGGAGATACGCAGTATTTT

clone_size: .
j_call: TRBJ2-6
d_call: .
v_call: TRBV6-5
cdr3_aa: CASMLDFSGANVLTF
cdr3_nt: TGTGCCAGCATGCTAGATTTCTCTGGGGCCAACGTCCTGACTTTC

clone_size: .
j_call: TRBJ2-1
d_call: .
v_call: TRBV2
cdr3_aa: CASSEETGEINEQFF
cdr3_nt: TGTGCCAGCAGTGAGGAGACAGGTGAGATCAATGAGCAGTTCTTC

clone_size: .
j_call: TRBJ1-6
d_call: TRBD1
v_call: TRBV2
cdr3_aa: CASRTGLGSPLHF
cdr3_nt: TGTGCCAGCCGGACAGGGCTTGGTTCACCCCTCCACTTT

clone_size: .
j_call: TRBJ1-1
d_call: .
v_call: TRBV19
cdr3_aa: CASSTLYRARGVNTEAFF
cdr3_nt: TGTGCCAGTAGTACCCTTTACCGGGCGCGGGGGGTCAACACTGAAGCTTTCTTT

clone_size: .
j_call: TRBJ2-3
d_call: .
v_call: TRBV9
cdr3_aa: CASSVALQGSTDTQYF
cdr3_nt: TGTGCCAGCAGCGTAGCTCTGCAGGGGAGCACAGATACGCAGTATTTT

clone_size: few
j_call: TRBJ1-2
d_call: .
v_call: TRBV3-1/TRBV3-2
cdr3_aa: CASSQERDSAGYTF
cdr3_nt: TGTGCCAGCAGCCAAGAACGAGACTCTGCTGGCTACACCTTC

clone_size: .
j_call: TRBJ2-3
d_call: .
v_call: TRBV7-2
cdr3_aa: CASSLRRDTQYF
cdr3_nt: TGTGCCAGCAGCTTGAGGAGAGATACGCAGTATTTT

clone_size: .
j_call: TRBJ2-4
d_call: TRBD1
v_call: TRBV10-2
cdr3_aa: CASRDRGAKNIQYF
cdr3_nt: TGCGCCAGCAGGGACAGGGGCGCCAAAAACATTCAGTACTTC

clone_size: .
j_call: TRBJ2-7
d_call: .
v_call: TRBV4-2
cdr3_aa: CASSQGQGDYEQYF
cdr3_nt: TGTGCCAGCAGCCAAGGGCAAGGGGACTACGAGCAGTACTTC

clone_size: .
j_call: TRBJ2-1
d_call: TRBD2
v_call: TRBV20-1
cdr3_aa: CSASVPPGLAGGGNEQFF
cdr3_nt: TGCAGTGCTAGTGTTCCCCCCGGGTTGGCGGGAGGCGGTAATGAGCAGTTCTTC

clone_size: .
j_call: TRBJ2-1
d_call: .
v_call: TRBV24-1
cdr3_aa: CATREYNEQFF
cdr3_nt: TGTGCCACCAGAGAGTACAATGAGCAGTTCTTC

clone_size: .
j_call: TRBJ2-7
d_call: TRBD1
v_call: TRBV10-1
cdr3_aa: CASSRDRGPDEQYF
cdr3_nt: TGCGCCAGCAGCCGGGACAGGGGTCCCGACGAGCAGTACTTC

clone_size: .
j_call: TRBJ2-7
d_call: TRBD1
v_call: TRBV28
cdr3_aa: CASGGTGVAYEQQYF
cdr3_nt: TGTGCCAGCGGGGGGACAGGAGTCGCCTACGAGCAGCAGTACTTC

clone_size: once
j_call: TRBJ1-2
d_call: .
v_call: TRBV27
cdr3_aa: CASSSGGVRAGGYTF
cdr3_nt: TGTGCCAGCAGTTCCGGAGGAGTCAGGGCGGGAGGCTACACCTTC

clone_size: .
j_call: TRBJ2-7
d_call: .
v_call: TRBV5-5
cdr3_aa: CASSRSSADTYEQYF
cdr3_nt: TGTGCCAGCAGCCGCTCCTCTGCGGATACCTACGAGCAGTACTTC

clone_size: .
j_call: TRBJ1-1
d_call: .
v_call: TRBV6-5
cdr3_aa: CASSYPGGTEAFF
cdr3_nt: TGTGCCAGCAGTTACCCCGGGGGCACTGAAGCTTTCTTT

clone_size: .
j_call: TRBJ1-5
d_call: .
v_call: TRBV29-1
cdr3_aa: CSGGAGRPQHF
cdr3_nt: TGCAGCGGGGGAGCGGGTCGGCCCCAGCATTTT

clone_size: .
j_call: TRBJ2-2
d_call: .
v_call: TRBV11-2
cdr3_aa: CASSLVRANTGELFF
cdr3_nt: TGTGCCAGCAGCTTAGTTCGTGCGAACACCGGGGAGCTGTTTTTT

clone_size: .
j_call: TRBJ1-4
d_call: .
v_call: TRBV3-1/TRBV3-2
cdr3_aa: CASSYSATNEKLFF
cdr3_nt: TGTGCCAGCAGCTACAGTGCAACTAATGAAAAACTGTTTTTT

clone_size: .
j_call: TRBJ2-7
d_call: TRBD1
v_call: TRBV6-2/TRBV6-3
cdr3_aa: CASSDGQGAVYEQYF
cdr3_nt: TGTGCCAGCAGTGACGGACAGGGGGCCGTTTACGAGCAGTACTTC

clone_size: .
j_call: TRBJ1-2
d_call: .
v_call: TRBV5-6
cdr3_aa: CASSLVNRGAEGYTF
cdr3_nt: TGTGCCAGCAGCTTGGTGAATCGGGGGGCGGAAGGCTACACCTTC

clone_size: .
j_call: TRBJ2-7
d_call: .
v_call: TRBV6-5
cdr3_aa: CASIPPSVYEQYF
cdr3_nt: TGTGCCAGCATCCCACCATCGGTATACGAGCAGTACTTC

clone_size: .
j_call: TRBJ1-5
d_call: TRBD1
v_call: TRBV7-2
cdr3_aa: CASSLQQGSNQPQHF
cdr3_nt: TGTGCCAGCAGCTTACAACAGGGGAGCAATCAGCCCCAGCATTTT

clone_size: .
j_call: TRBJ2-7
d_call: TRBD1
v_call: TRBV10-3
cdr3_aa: CAISPGTGNYEQYF
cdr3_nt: TGTGCCATCAGTCCCGGGACAGGGAACTACGAGCAGTACTTC

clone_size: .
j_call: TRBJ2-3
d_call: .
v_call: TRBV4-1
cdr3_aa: CASSVVGNTDTQYF
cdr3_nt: TGCGCCAGCAGTGTCGTTGGCAACACAGATACGCAGTATTTT